This record looks at one T cell receptor (beta chain) sequence and its context. The entry originates in a study of blood T cells in healthy people across ages. The V end lost 6 bases, the J end lost 0 bases, and 14 bases lay between the germline ends. Germline V gene data show CDR1 as SGHDT and CDR2 as YYEEEE. This CDR3 is 15 amino acids long. For the second PCR, which ran for 7 to 11 cycles, a sample-barcoded 5' primer and a J-beta primer mix were used. TCRdb reanalysed the 5' RACE reads using MiXCR and keeps one entry per CDR3 protein. The data show about 1 million distinct CDR3 sequences, 40% to 50% seen once.

This TCR came from a woman aged 60-70 years in good health. The chain combines TRBV5-6 with TRBJ2-3; no firm D call. The sample taken for sequencing was blood. The CDR3: CASTQGRYSTDTQYF. For the CDR3, the DNA is TGTGCCAGCACCCAAGGCAGGTATAGCACAGATACGCAGTATTTT.